The sequence of this T cell receptor beta chain was determined in a study of vaccination effects on CD4 cells after COVID-19. The wider study: Cultures of about 2 million PBMC per well contained 8 to 10 IU/ml IL-2 plus 10 ug/ml peptides.

This table comes from immunoSEQ multiplex PCR, and its TCRdb copy is limited to in-frame clones, with some not included. The top ten hold about 2.3% of the sample, which has tens of thousands of clones, roughly four fifths seen once. Scientists isolated CD4+ T cells after a roughly nine-day culture period ended. Two doses of either BNT162b2 or mRNA-1273 were given to each participant. Trimming removed 0 bases at V and 14 bases at J, with 14 bases between. Germline CDR1 LGHDT, CDR2 YNNKEL (reference sequence). This CDR3 contains 13 residues. In its sample, this clone was seen a few times. Antigen unknown.

The receptor's source is a human donor who received a COVID-19 vaccine. This material consisted of CD4+ T cells from PBMCs cultured without peptide, taken after COVID-19 vaccination. This chain connects TRBV3-1 (or the pseudogene TRBV3-2) to TRBJ2-1, with D tentatively TRBD2 (6 bases). The CDR3 nucleotides read TGTGCCAGCAGCCAAGAGAGGGACTTTCACAAGTTCTTC. Protein: CASSQERDFHKFF.